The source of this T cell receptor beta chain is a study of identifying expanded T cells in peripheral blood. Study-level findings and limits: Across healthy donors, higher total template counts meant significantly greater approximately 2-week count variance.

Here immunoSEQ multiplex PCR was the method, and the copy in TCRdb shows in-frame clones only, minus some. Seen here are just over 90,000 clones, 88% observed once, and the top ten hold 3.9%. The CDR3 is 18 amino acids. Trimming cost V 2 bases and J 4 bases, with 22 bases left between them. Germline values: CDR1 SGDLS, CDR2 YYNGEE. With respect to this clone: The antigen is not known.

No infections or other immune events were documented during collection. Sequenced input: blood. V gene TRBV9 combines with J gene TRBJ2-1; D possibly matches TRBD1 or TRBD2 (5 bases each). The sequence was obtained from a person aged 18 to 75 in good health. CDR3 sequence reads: CASSVVGVGSLLYNEQFF. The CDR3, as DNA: TGTGCCAGCAGCGTTGTGGGGGTAGGGAGTTTACTTTACAATGAGCAGTTCTTC.